These 30 T cell receptor beta chains share one sample of origin, sequenced in a study of human T cells and chemical hapten exposure. Indicated time point: pre-sensitization, week 0. Treatment defined: therapeutic diphenylcyclopropenone sensitization with weekly scalp DPC. TCRdb analysed the RACE reads with MiXCR anew, one entry per CDR3 protein. The sample includes roughly 100,000 distinct CDR3 sequences, roughly a tenth seen only once; the top ten take approximately 3.3%. The source was whole blood, collected in connection with sensitization to the hapten diphenylcyclopropenone (DPC). The source is a woman between 55 and 75 years old with alopecia areata. Some clones in this sample may be carry-over from other donors' samples.

This clonotype has a handful of counts. The chain uses TRBV30 and TRBJ1-2, with D unresolved. Trimming left V 3 bases short and J 3 bases short, with 5 bases between. Germline assignment: CDR1 GTSNPN and CDR2 SVGIG (reference sequence). The CDR3 length is 11 residues. The CDR3 nucleotides are TGTGCCTGGAGCCAGCACTATGGCTACACCTTC. It codes for CAWSQHYGYTF.

This clonotype was counted a few times. The genes are TRBV12-3 or TRBV12-4 and TRBJ2-1, with 9 bases that match TRBD2. CDR3 size: 16 residues. After removal of 5 bases from V and 0 bases from J, the junction contained 5 bases not matched to a gene. The CDR3, as DNA: TGTGCCAGCAGTGGTCAGCGGGGGGTCTCCTACAATGAGCAGTTCTTC. Its protein is CASSGQRGVSYNEQFF.

At least ten counts were recorded for this clonotype. This chain connects TRBV18 to TRBJ1-2; D is perhaps TRBD1 (5 bases). Germline V CDR1 and CDR2: KGHSH, LQKENI. The ends were cut back, 3 bases at V and 0 bases at J, with 11 bases in the middle. This CDR3 comprises 15 residues. Written as DNA, the CDR3 is TGTGCCAGCTCACCCCCGAGACAGACTAACTATGGCTACACCTTC. Translation: CASSPPRQTNYGYTF.

With regard to this clonotype: The germline gene is not matched at one end of the junction; a read error may be the cause. The V call is TRBV29-1, the J call TRBJ1-2, with D possibly TRBD1 on 6 matching bases. The CDR3 is made up of 12 amino acids. Germline V gene sequence: CDR1 SQVTM, CDR2 ANQGSEA. The CDR3 DNA reads as TGCAGCGTTGAACTGGACAGACAAATCCACTTCTTC. Translated, it gives CSVELDRQIHFF.

A few counts support this clonotype. A read error may produce the germline difference seen at one junction end. CDR3 sequence reads: CASSGDSRSENTIYF. The DNA of the CDR3 is TGCGCCAGCAGCGGGGACAGCCGCTCTGAAAACACCATATATTTT. This rearrangement joins TRBV5-1 to TRBJ1-3; 7 bases map to TRBD1. There are 15 residues in the CDR3. CDR1 and CDR2 (germline): SGHRS, YFSETQ. Full variable domain (outside the CDR3, taken from reference TRBV5-1 and TRBJ1-3): KAGVTQTPRYLIKTRGQQVTLSCSPISGHRSVSWYQQTPGQGLQFLFEYFSETQRNKGNFPGRFSGRQFSNSRSEMNVSTLELGDSALYLCASSGDSRSENTIYFGEGSWLTVV.

Turning to this clonotype: A clone one base away is much larger, so this may be a read error. The chain combines TRBV7-6 with TRBJ1-5; 8 nucleotides agree with TRBD1. The germline V gene encodes CDR1 SGHVS and CDR2 FNYEAQ. The CDR3 extends over 15 amino acids. V lost 3 bases to trimming and J lost 3 bases; unmatched junction nucleotides: 4. The CDR3 DNA sequence: TGTGCCAGCAGCTTGGGGACAGGAGACAATCAGCCCCAGCATTTT. It specifies CASSLGTGDNQPQHF.

This clonotype was observed many times. V and J are TRBV11-2 and TRBJ2-6; perhaps D is TRBD1 or TRBD2 (6 bases each). V lost 1 base and J lost 2, with 12 bases in between. From germline, CDR1 is SGHAT and CDR2 FQNNGV. This CDR3 is 17 amino acids long. As DNA, the CDR3 is TGTGCCAGCAGCTTAGTCCCAGGGGAGGCTGGGGCCAACGTCCTGACTTTC. It codes for CASSLVPGEAGANVLTF.

The CDR3 sequence: CSASDRREQFF. CDR3 sequence (DNA): TGCAGTGCTAGCGATCGGCGTGAGCAGTTCTTC. This rearrangement joins TRBV20-1 to TRBJ2-1; D gene uncertain. The CDR3 is made up of 11 amino acids. Germline loops: CDR1 DFQATT, CDR2 SNEGSKA (reference sequence). V shed 3 bases and J shed 9 bases, with 9 bases lying between them.

The J gene is TRBJ2-1, the V gene TRBV9, with D possibly matching TRBD1 (5 bases). The CDR3 is 12 amino acids. Germline-derived CDR1 and CDR2 are SGDLS and YYNGEE. V was trimmed by 0 bases and J by 12 bases, leaving 10 bases between them. Here the CDR3 reads CASSVDQGRQFF. DNA for the CDR3: TGTGCCAGCAGCGTAGATCAGGGTCGGCAGTTCTTC.

This CDR3 reads CSAGANTEAFF. The CDR3 DNA is TGCAGCGCAGGAGCGAACACTGAAGCTTTCTTT. This sequence joins TRBV29-1 and TRBJ1-1, with unresolved D. CDR1 and CDR2 from the germline V gene are SQVTM and ANQGSEA. Trimming stripped 7 bases from V and 1 base from J, with 7 bases between. The CDR3 covers 11 residues.

In this sample, this clonotype turned up a few times. V and J are TRBV9 and TRBJ2-4; D gene uncertain. The CDR3 contains 16 residues. Germline loops: CDR1 SGDLS, CDR2 YYNGEE. V was clipped by 0 bases and J by 0 bases, with 10 bases between them. The CDR3, as DNA: TGTGCCAGCAGCGTAGCTCCCGACAAAGCCAAAAACATTCAGTACTTC. Translating gives CASSVAPDKAKNIQYF.

This chain links TRBV5-1 with TRBJ2-1; 13 nucleotides match TRBD2. The CDR3 length is 16 residues. CDR1 is SGHRS, CDR2 YFSETQ, per germline. V lost 1 base to trimming and J lost 8 bases; unmatched junction nucleotides: 6. CDR3 in DNA: TGCGCCAGCAGCTTGACTAGCGGGGGGGGTCGAGATGAGCAGTTCTTC. Translating gives CASSLTSGGGRDEQFF.

This clonotype was seen at least ten times. This chain uses TRBV2 with TRBJ1-4, with D possibly being TRBD1 (5 bases). Looked up from germline, CDR1 is SNHLY and CDR2 is FYNNEI. With 5 bases removed from V and 0 bases from J, the gap between germline ends came to 7 bases. The CDR3 consists of 14 residues. CDR3 protein: CASSQGTTNEKLFF. The DNA for the CDR3 is TGTGCCAGCAGTCAGGGCACAACTAATGAAAAACTGTTTTTT.

The gene calls are TRBV6-5 and TRBJ2-2; D uncertain. V lost 5 bases, J lost 6 bases, and 13 bases lay in between. Germline V lookup: CDR1 MNHEY, CDR2 SVGAGI. The CDR3 is 14 amino acids. This CDR3 is CASSLRPSAGELFF. DNA for the CDR3: TGTGCCAGCAGTCTGCGGCCATCAGCCGGGGAGCTGTTTTTT.

CDR3: CASSLGAGHYGYTF. Written as DNA, the CDR3 is TGTGCCAGCAGCTTAGGGGCAGGCCACTATGGCTACACCTTC. The J gene is TRBJ1-2, the V gene TRBV7-9; no clear D. V gave up 1 base and J gave up 3 bases, with 9 bases separating them. Germline V gene data show CDR1 as SEHNR and CDR2 as FQNEAQ (reference sequence). The CDR3 extends over 14 amino acids.

This clonotype was seen many times. The rearrangement uses TRBV30 and TRBJ2-5; unclear D gene. Trimming pared 0 bases from V and 2 bases from J, leaving 7 bases between. The germline V gene encodes CDR1 GTSNPN and CDR2 SVGIG (reference sequence). The CDR3 length is 13 residues. CDR3 protein: CAWSVGLQETQYF. DNA for the CDR3: TGTGCCTGGAGTGTAGGTCTACAAGAGACCCAGTACTTC.

In its sample, this clonotype was seen a few times. The chain recombines TRBV27 with TRBJ1-5; no clear D. Trimming took 5 bases from V and 4 from J, leaving 12 bases between them. CDR3 length: 14 residues. Looked up from germline, CDR1 is MNHEY and CDR2 is SMNVEV (reference sequence). CDR3 residues: CASSPLGLNQPQHF. The DNA of the CDR3 is TGTGCCAGCAGTCCTCTTGGTCTTAATCAGCCCCAGCATTTT.

In its sample, this clonotype was seen a few times. V gene TRBV7-3 combines with J gene TRBJ1-1; tentative D call: TRBD1 (6 bases). This CDR3 is 17 amino acids long. V dropped 2 bases and J dropped 4 bases, with 20 bases sitting between them. Germline V CDR1 and CDR2: SGHTA, FQGTGA. CDR3 coding DNA: TGTGCCAGCAGCTTATATCCGATTCGGGGGGGCCGCACTGAAGCTTTCTTT. Amino acids: CASSLYPIRGGRTEAFF.

Many counts were recorded for this clonotype. The gene calls are TRBV11-2 and TRBJ2-1; 11 bases line up with TRBD2. This CDR3 spans 15 amino acids. V was clipped by 6 bases and J by 2 bases; unmatched bases: 3. Germline V gene data show CDR1 as SGHAT and CDR2 as FQNNGV. CDR3 sequence (DNA): TGTGCCAGCAGGAAACTAGCGGGGGCCTACAATGAGCAGTTCTTC. Translation: CASRKLAGAYNEQFF.

This clonotype was detected many times. This chain links TRBV3-1 with TRBJ1-3; no clear D gene. Looked up from germline, CDR1 is LGHDT and CDR2 is YNNKEL (reference sequence). The CDR3 runs 15 residues. Trimming shortened V by 2 bases and J by 2 bases, and 10 bases separated the two germline ends. DNA of the CDR3: TGTGCCAGCAGCCAAAGTGGGGTCGCTGGAAACACCATATATTTT. It is translated as CASSQSGVAGNTIYF.

The genes are TRBV29-1 and TRBJ2-1, with a possible D match to TRBD2 (6 bases). Germline V CDR1 and CDR2: SQVTM, ANQGSEA. The CDR3 contains 13 residues. V was shortened by 4 bases and J by 10 bases, with 17 bases between the two germline ends. The CDR3 sequence: CSVGVAGLGEQFF. CDR3 sequence (DNA): TGCAGCGTTGGAGTTGCGGGACTTGGGGAGCAGTTCTTC.

This clonotype was seen at least ten times. The genes are TRBV4-1 and TRBJ2-2; 9 positions agree with TRBD2. Trimming at V came to 4 bases and at J to 5 bases, leaving 8 bases not matched to a gene. The CDR3 is 16 residues long. CDR1 MGHRA and CDR2 YSYEKL come from the germline V gene. CDR3: CASSRSAAGGTGELFF. DNA of the CDR3: TGCGCCAGCAGCCGATCAGCGGCGGGAGGGACCGGGGAGCTGTTTTTT.

V usage is TRBV7-3 and J usage is TRBJ1-2; 9 bases are a match to TRBD1. The CDR3 totals 14 residues. Germline V CDR1 and CDR2: SGHTA, FQGTGA. The J segment lost 7 bases and the V segment lost 3 bases, leaving 6 bases of the junction unmatched. CDR3 bases: TGTGCCAGCAGCTTGCCGGGACAGGGTGGTGGCTACACCTTC. As protein: CASSLPGQGGGYTF.

This chain connects TRBV20-1 to TRBJ1-3; D is unresolved. V was cut by 3 bases and J by 3 bases, with 12 bases left in between. There are 14 residues in the CDR3. The V gene's germline CDR1 is DFQATT and CDR2 SNEGSKA (reference sequence). CDR3 DNA: TGCAGTGCTAGCTTGGTGGGTAGTGGAAACACCATATATTTT. It codes for CSASLVGSGNTIYF.

Ten or more counts support this clonotype. V is TRBV5-4 and J is TRBJ2-2, with a tentative D call TRBD1 (6 bases). Trimming took off 0 bases at V and 3 bases at J, with 12 bases between the two ends. The CDR3 covers 16 residues. Germline values: CDR1 SGHNT, CDR2 YYREEE (reference sequence). CDR3 in amino acids: CASSLGRGRDTGELFF. The CDR3 DNA reads as TGTGCCAGCAGCTTGGGCAGGGGTCGCGACACCGGGGAGCTGTTTTTT.

This chain joins TRBV5-1 and TRBJ2-5; 8 nucleotides match TRBD2. After removal of 7 bases from V and 4 bases from J, the junction contained 9 bases not matched to a gene. The germline V gene has CDR1 SGHRS and CDR2 YFSETQ. The CDR3 loop spans 14 amino acids. Here the CDR3 reads CASGDGGAGETQYF. In DNA, the CDR3 is TGCGCCAGCGGAGACGGGGGGGCCGGAGAGACCCAGTACTTC. The variable domain in full, completed from reference TRBV5-1 and TRBJ2-5, reads KAGVTQTPRYLIKTRGQQVTLSCSPISGHRSVSWYQQTPGQGLQFLFEYFSETQRNKGNFPGRFSGRQFSNSRSEMNVSTLELGDSALYLCASGDGGAGETQYFGPGTRLLVL.

This clonotype was found many times. As DNA, the CDR3 is TGTGCCAGCGAGAAGGAGGGTCAGCCCCAGCATTTT. Translated, it gives CASEKEGQPQHF. The V and J genes are TRBV6-2 or TRBV6-3 and TRBJ1-5; D remains unclear. Per germline, CDR1 MNHEY and CDR2 SVGEGT. V lost 8 bases, J lost 6 bases, and 11 bases lay in between. The CDR3 is 12 amino acids.

The V and J genes are TRBV30 and TRBJ1-1; D gene ambiguous. V was trimmed by 6 bases and J by 0 bases, leaving 5 bases between them. There are 11 residues in the CDR3. CDR1 is GTSNPN and CDR2 is SVGIG in the germline V gene (reference sequence). The CDR3 region is CACEVNTEAFF. Written as DNA, the CDR3 is TGTGCCTGCGAAGTGAACACTGAAGCTTTCTTT.

Many counts were recorded for this clonotype. This chain connects TRBV2 to TRBJ1-1; D unclear. The V end was cut by 3 bases, the J end by 9 bases, with 17 bases between. There are 14 residues in the CDR3. The germline gives CDR1 SNHLY, CDR2 FYNNEI. Here the CDR3 reads CASSEGAAVRQAFF. Written as DNA, the CDR3 is TGTGCCAGCAGTGAGGGCGCTGCAGTACGACAAGCTTTCTTT.

Only a few counts were recorded for this clonotype. The chain employs TRBV19 and TRBJ2-3; D gene ambiguous. From germline, CDR1 is LNHDA and CDR2 SQIVND (reference sequence). This CDR3 spans 14 amino acids. Trimming left V 2 bases short and J 0 bases short, with 6 bases between. The CDR3 DNA is TGTGCCAGTAGTATATGGGGAAGCACAGATACGCAGTATTTT. Its protein is CASSIWGSTDTQYF.